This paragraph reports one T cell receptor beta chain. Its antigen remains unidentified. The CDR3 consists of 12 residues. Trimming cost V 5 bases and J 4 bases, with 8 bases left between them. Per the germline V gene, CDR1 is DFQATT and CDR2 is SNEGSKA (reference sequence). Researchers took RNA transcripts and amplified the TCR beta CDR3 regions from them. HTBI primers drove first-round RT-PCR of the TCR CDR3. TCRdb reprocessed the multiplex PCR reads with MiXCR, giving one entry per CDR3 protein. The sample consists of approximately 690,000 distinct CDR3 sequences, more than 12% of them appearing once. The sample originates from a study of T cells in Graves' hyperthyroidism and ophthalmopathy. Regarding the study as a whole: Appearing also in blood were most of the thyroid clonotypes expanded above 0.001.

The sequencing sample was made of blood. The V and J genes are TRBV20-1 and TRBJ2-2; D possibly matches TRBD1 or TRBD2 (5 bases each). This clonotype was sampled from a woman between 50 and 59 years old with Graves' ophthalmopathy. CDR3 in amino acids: CSAERGTGELFF. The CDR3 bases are TGCAGTGCTGAGAGGGGCACCGGGGAGCTGTTTTTT.